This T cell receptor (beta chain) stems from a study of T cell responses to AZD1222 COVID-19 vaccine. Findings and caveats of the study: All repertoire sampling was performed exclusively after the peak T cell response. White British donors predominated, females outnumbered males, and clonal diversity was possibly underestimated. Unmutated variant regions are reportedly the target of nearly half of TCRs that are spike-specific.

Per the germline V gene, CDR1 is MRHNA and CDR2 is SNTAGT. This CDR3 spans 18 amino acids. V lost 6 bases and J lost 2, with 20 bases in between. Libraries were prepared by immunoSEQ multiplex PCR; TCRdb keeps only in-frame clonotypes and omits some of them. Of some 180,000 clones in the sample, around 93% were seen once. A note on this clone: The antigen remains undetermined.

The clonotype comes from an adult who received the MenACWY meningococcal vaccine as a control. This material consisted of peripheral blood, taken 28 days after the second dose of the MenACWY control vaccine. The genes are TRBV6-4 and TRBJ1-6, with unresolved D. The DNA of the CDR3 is TGTGCCAGCAGATGGGTTTTAGGCCCCCGGCCCTATAATTCACCCCTCCACTTT. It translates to CASRWVLGPRPYNSPLHF.